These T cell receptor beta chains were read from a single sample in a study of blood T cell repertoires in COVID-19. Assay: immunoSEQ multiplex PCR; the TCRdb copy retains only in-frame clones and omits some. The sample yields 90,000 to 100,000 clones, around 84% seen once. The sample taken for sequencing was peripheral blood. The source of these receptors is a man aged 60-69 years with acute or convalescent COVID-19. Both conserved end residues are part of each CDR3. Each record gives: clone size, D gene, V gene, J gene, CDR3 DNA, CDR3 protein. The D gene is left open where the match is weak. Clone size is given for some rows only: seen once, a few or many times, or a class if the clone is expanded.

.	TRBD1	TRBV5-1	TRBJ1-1	TGCGCCAGCAGCATAACCGGGACAGGGAGAGTGGAGCTCACTGAAGCTTTCTTT	CASSITGTGRVELTEAFF
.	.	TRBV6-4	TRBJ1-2	TGTGCCAGCCGGGGGTATGGCTACACCTTC	CASRGYGYTF
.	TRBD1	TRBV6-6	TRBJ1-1	TGTGCCAGCAGTACAACAGGGGGTCGAACTGAAGCTTTCTTT	CASSTTGGRTEAFF
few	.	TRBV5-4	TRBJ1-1	TGTGCCAGCAGCTTGGGGGGGGGCACTGAAGCTTTCTTT	CASSLGGGTEAFF
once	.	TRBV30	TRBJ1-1	TGTGCCTGGAGTGACATGTTTAACACTGAAGCTTTCTTT	CAWSDMFNTEAFF
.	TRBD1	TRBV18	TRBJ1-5	TGTGCCAGCTCACCACGACATACCGGGACAGATAGCAATCAGCCCCAGCATTTT	CASSPRHTGTDSNQPQHF
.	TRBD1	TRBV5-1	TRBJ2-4	TGCGCCAGCAGCTTGGGACAGGGGATTCAGTACTTC	CASSLGQGIQYF
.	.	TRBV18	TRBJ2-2	TGTGCCAGCTCACCAATACAAACAGCCCCCGGGGAGCTGTTTTTT	CASSPIQTAPGELFF
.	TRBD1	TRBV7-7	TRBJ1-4	TGTGCCAGCAGCTTGACAGGGGGCTTCGGTGAAAAACTGTTTTTT	CASSLTGGFGEKLFF
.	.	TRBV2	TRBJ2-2	TGTGCCAGCATGATGGACAACTCGAACACCGGGGAGCTGTTTTTT	CASMMDNSNTGELFF
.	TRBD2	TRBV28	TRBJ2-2	TGTGCCAGCAGTGCCCCCCCGGGAGGTACCGGGGAGCTGTTTTTT	CASSAPPGGTGELFF
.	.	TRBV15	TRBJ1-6	TGTGCCACCAGCAGGTCCCGGCAGGGCCTAAATTCACCCCTCCACTTT	CATSRSRQGLNSPLHF
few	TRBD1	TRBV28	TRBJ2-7	TGTGCCAGCAGGCCGGGACAGGGGTTTCACGAGCAGTACTTC	CASRPGQGFHEQYF
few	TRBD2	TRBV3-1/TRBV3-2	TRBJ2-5	TGTGCCAGCAGCCAAGGTCTAGCGGGGGGGCCTGAGACCCAGTACTTC	CASSQGLAGGPETQYF
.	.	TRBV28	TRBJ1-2	TGTGCCAGCAGTTTCCGAAGGGGGTTGAACTATGGCTACACCTTC	CASSFRRGLNYGYTF
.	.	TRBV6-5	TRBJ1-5	TGTGCCAGCAGTTACTCGAGAGAGGGCAATCAGCCCCAGCATTTT	CASSYSREGNQPQHF
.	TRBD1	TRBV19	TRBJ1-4	TGTGCCAGTAGCGACAGGGGGCGGGCTAATGAAAAACTGTTTTTT	CASSDRGRANEKLFF
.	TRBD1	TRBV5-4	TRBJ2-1	TGTGCCAGCAGCTTGGGAGACAGGGGGCGAAGCTCCTACAATGAGCAGTTCTTC	CASSLGDRGRSSYNEQFF
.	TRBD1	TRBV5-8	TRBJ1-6	TGTGCCAGCACCGAAACCGCCGGGACAGGGGCCCTTAATTCACCCCTCCACTTT	CASTETAGTGALNSPLHF
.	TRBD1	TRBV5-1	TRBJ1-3	TGCGCCAGCAGTCGCGCCGGGACAGTCTCTGGAAACACCATATATTTT	CASSRAGTVSGNTIYF
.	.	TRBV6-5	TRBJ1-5	TGTGCCAGCAGCAGGGCCAATCAGCCCCAGCATTTT	CASSRANQPQHF
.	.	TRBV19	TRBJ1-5	TGTGCCAGTAGTATGGGTGGGCAGGTCAATCAGCCCCAGCATTTT	CASSMGGQVNQPQHF
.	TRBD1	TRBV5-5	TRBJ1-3	TGTGCCAGCAGCTTACAGGGGGCGCAGGGCTCTGGAAACACCATATATTTT	CASSLQGAQGSGNTIYF
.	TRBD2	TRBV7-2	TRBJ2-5	TGTGCCAGCAGCTTGAGGGGGACTAGCCAGGAGACCCAGTACTTC	CASSLRGTSQETQYF
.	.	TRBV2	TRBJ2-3	TGTGCCAGCAGTGAAAGAGGGCGAGGCACAGATACGCAGTATTTT	CASSERGRGTDTQYF
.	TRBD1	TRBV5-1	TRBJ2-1	TGCGCCAGCAGCTCCGGGACAGGCGGTTGGGATGAGCAGTTCTTC	CASSSGTGGWDEQFF
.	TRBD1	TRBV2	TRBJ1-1	TGTGCCAGCAGCGCAACAGGGGGCTTGGCTGAAGCTTTCTTT	CASSATGGLAEAFF
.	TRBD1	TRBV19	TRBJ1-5	TGTGCCAGTAGAAAGGACAGGGGGCCCTCCTATAGCAATCAGCCCCAGCATTTT	CASRKDRGPSYSNQPQHF
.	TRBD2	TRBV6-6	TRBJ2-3	TGTGCCACCCGGGGGGGCATGGCAGATACGCAGTATTTT	CATRGGMADTQYF
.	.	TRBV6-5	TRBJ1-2	TGTGCCAGCACCCGCGGTGACCTGAACTATGGCTACACCTTC	CASTRGDLNYGYTF
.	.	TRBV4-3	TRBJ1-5	TGCGCCAGCAGCCAAGATCAGAGCAATCAGCCCCAGCATTTT	CASSQDQSNQPQHF
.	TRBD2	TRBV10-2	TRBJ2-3	TGCGCCAGCAGTGAGTGGAGCGGGGGGGTGACAGATACGCAGTATTTT	CASSEWSGGVTDTQYF
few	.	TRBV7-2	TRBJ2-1	TGTGCCAGCAGCTTAGAACAGGGACACTACAATGAGCAGTTCTTC	CASSLEQGHYNEQFF
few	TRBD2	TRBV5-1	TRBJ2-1	TGCGCCAGCAGCACGGGGACTAGCGACTACAATGAGCAGTTCTTC	CASSTGTSDYNEQFF
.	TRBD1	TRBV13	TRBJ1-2	TGTGCCAGCAGTTTGACAGGGCACTATGGCTACACCTTC	CASSLTGHYGYTF
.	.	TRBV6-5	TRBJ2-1	TGTGCCAGCACCGGAAGGACAGCGGTGTACAATGAGCAGTTCTTC	CASTGRTAVYNEQFF
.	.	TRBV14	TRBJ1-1	TGTGCCAGCAGCCGACAGCTGAACACTGAAGCTTTCTTT	CASSRQLNTEAFF
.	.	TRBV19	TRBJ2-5	TGTGCCAGTAGTGCCCTCCAGGCCGCGGAGGCCCAGTACTTC	CASSALQAAEAQYF